These 17 T cell receptor beta chains share one sample of origin, sequenced in a study of CD8+ T cells in alopecia areata. Isolated RNA was reverse transcribed into cDNA used as the sequencing template. Clones were read by immunoSEQ multiplex PCR, and TCRdb kept only the in-frame ones, dropping some. Of about 140,000 clones listed, roughly nine tenths were seen once; the top ten hold approximately 13%. Sample treatment: oral pan-JAK inhibitor, 5-10 mg twice daily. The material was CD8+ T cells sorted from blood, obtained at week 4, from a patient treated with tofacitinib. These TCRs come from a human donor with alopecia areata.

V usage is TRBV7-2 and J usage is TRBJ2-7, with D perhaps being TRBD1 or TRBD2 (5 bases each). V lost 4 bases to trimming and J lost 4 bases, with 17 bases between them. Germline loops: CDR1 SGHTA, CDR2 FQGNSA. The CDR3 is 15 amino acids. CDR3 residues: CASSWDRSPGYEQYF. Here the CDR3 DNA reads TGTGCCAGCAGCTGGGACCGATCCCCCGGGTACGAGCAGTACTTC.

The chain is built from TRBV29-1 and TRBJ2-2, with 7 bases matching TRBD1. V was pared by 6 bases and J by 1 base, with 11 bases of the junction left unmatched. The CDR3 totals 16 residues. The germline V gene encodes CDR1 SQVTM and CDR2 ANQGSEA. The DNA for the CDR3 is TGCAGCGTCGCCAGCCCGACAGGGTGGAACACCGGGGAGCTGTTTTTT. This codes for CSVASPTGWNTGELFF.

The chain is built from TRBV5-1 and TRBJ2-5; TRBD2 is a possible D gene (6 bases). Germline V lookup: CDR1 SGHRS, CDR2 YFSETQ. V dropped 7 bases and J dropped 5 bases, with 18 bases sitting between them. The CDR3 extends over 14 amino acids. The CDR3 nucleotides are TGCGCCAGCGGCATTAACGGGAGAGCGGAGACCCAGTACTTC. As protein: CASGINGRAETQYF.

This clone was picked up one time. The sample carries other DNA sequences with the same CDR3. The chain combines TRBV5-1 with TRBJ2-1, with a tentative D call TRBD1 (5 bases). V lost 0 bases and J 3 bases, leaving 10 bases between the germline ends. Germline CDR1 and CDR2: SGHRS and YFSETQ. The CDR3 extends over 15 amino acids. The CDR3 loop reads CASSLAPGIYNEQFF. The DNA of the CDR3 is TGCGCCAGCAGCTTGGCGCCAGGGATCTACAATGAGCAGTTCTTC.

CDR3 DNA: TGTGCCAGCACCGATATTAACAGGGTTTACGAGCAGTACTTC. As protein: CASTDINRVYEQYF. The rearrangement uses TRBV5-6 and TRBJ2-7; weak D call: TRBD1 (6 bases). The length of the CDR3 is 14 residues. Trimming took 6 bases from V and 4 from J, leaving 17 bases between them. Germline V gene lookup returns CDR1 SGHDT and CDR2 YYEEEE.

The J gene is TRBJ2-4, the V gene TRBV9, with 10 bases identical to TRBD1. CDR3 size: 16 residues. Germline V gene sequence: CDR1 SGDLS, CDR2 YYNGEE. With 3 bases clipped from V and 5 bases from J, the junction kept 8 bases outside the gene matches. The CDR3 DNA reads as TGTGCCAGCAGCGGACGGACGGGACAGGGGCAAAACATTCAGTACTTC. It is translated as CASSGRTGQGQNIQYF. Filled out from reference TRBV9 and TRBJ2-4, the complete variable domain reads DSGVTQTPKHLITATGQRVTLRCSPRSGDLSVYWYQQSLDQGLQFLIQYYNGEERAKGNILERFSAQQFPDLHSELNLSSLELGDSALYFCASSGRTGQGQNIQYFGAGTRLSVL.

CDR3 protein: CASSPSSGGHEAKNIQYF. Here the CDR3 DNA reads TGCGCCAGCAGTCCCTCCTCAGGAGGCCACGAGGCCAAAAACATTCAGTACTTC. The chain combines TRBV23-1 with TRBJ2-4, with a weak D call TRBD2 (5 bases). TRBV23-1 is flagged as an ORF with uncertain function. Trimming took off 4 bases at V and 1 base at J, with 20 bases between the two ends. The CDR3 contains 18 residues.

The chain is built from TRBV9 and TRBJ2-1, with 11 nucleotides matching TRBD2. This CDR3 has 16 amino acids. Trimming cost V 2 bases and J 5 bases; bases outside gene matches: 6. Germline loops: CDR1 SGDLS, CDR2 YYNGEE. The CDR3 region is CASSVPLAGGDNEQFF. CDR3 in DNA: TGTGCCAGCAGCGTCCCCCTAGCGGGGGGCGACAATGAGCAGTTCTTC.

This chain connects TRBV7-6 to TRBJ1-1, with 8 positions matching TRBD1. Germline V gene data show CDR1 as SGHVS and CDR2 as FNYEAQ. The length of the CDR3 is 17 residues. V dropped 2 bases and J dropped 0; count of bases not matched to a gene: 8. The CDR3 spells CASSLTGGEMMNTEAFF. The CDR3 region has the DNA TGTGCCAGCAGCTTAACAGGGGGGGAGATGATGAACACTGAAGCTTTCTTT.

The chain joins TRBV2 to TRBJ1-5; 10 bases fit TRBD1. There are 12 residues in the CDR3. V was pared by 8 bases and J by 9 bases, with 4 bases of the junction left unmatched. Germline-derived CDR1 and CDR2 are SNHLY and FYNNEI. For the CDR3, the DNA is TGTGCCAGCGGACAGGGGGTCCGGCCCCAGCATTTT. Encoded protein: CASGQGVRPQHF.

The V and J genes are TRBV27 and TRBJ2-7; D gene unclear. Germline values: CDR1 MNHEY, CDR2 SMNVEV (reference sequence). Trimming took 0 bases from V and 0 from J, leaving 15 bases between them. The CDR3 runs to 17 residues. CDR3: CASSLSATELVSYEQYF. CDR3 nucleotides: TGTGCCAGCAGTTTATCGGCCACCGAGCTCGTCTCCTACGAGCAGTACTTC.

The gene calls are TRBV27 and TRBJ2-7, with D perhaps matching TRBD2 (5 bases). Germline assignment: CDR1 MNHEY and CDR2 SMNVEV (reference sequence). Trimming removed 3 bases at V and 2 bases at J, with 14 bases between. The CDR3 loop spans 15 amino acids. DNA of the CDR3: TGTGCCAGCAGTTTGATGACGGGGAGAGCCTACGAGCAGTACTTC. This codes for CASSLMTGRAYEQYF.

The V call is TRBV28, the J call TRBJ2-5; 10 nucleotides match TRBD2. Germline CDR1 reads MDHEN; CDR2 reads SYDVKM. The CDR3 length is 14 residues. The trim removed 5 bases at V and 4 bases at J, leaving 4 bases unmatched. The CDR3, as DNA: TGTGCCAGCAGTCCTCTAGCGGGAGCAGAGACCCAGTACTTC. It codes for CASSPLAGAETQYF.

In its sample, this clone was seen a few times. The chain combines TRBV20-1 with TRBJ2-2; D may correspond to TRBD1 or TRBD2 (5 bases each). Trimming cost V 7 bases and J 7 bases, with 10 bases left between them. Per germline, CDR1 DFQATT and CDR2 SNEGSKA (reference sequence). This CDR3 has 11 amino acids. CDR3 loop: CSVEGSGELFF. In DNA form, the CDR3 reads TGCAGTGTCGAGGGGAGCGGGGAGCTGTTTTTT.

The chain has TRBV4-1 and TRBJ2-7, with a weak D call TRBD2 (6 bases). V dropped 5 bases and J dropped 2 bases, with 10 bases sitting between them. CDR1 and CDR2 (germline): MGHRA, YSYEKL. This CDR3 comprises 13 residues. The CDR3 spells CASSEIAAYEQYF. The CDR3 DNA reads as TGCGCCAGCAGCGAGATAGCGGCCTACGAGCAGTACTTC.

The chain has TRBV2 and TRBJ1-5; D is possibly TRBD1 (5 bases). This CDR3 is 15 amino acids long. V lost 2 bases and J 7 bases, leaving 15 bases between the germline ends. Per the germline V gene, CDR1 is SNHLY and CDR2 is FYNNEI. The CDR3 region has the DNA TGTGCCAGCAGTGAACGGGTTTCGGGGGTACAGCCCCAGCATTTT. Protein product: CASSERVSGVQPQHF. The complete variable domain, with remaining parts taken from reference TRBV2 and TRBJ1-5, reads EPEVTQTPSHQVTQMGQEVILRCVPISNHLYFYWYRQILGQKVEFLVSFYNNEISEKSEIFDDQFSVERPDGSNFTLKIRSTKLEDSAMYFCASSERVSGVQPQHFGDGTRLSIL.

The chain links TRBV2 to TRBJ2-3, with 7 positions matching TRBD1. Germline V CDR1 and CDR2: SNHLY, FYNNEI. The CDR3 runs 14 residues. The V and J ends lost 6 bases and 1 base, in that order; junction bases with no gene match: 4. DNA for the CDR3: TGTGCCAGCAGGACAGGGCGAGGCACAGATACGCAGTATTTT. As protein: CASRTGRGTDTQYF.